Below, 26 T cell receptor beta chains from the same sample are listed, as sequenced in a study of blood T cells in healthy people across ages. Next came a second PCR, run for roughly 6 to 11 cycles, which used a sample-barcoded 5' primer along with a J-beta primer mix. TCRdb used MiXCR to reprocess the 5' RACE reads, holding one entry per CDR3 protein. The table has 700,000 to 900,000 distinct CDR3 sequences, around 24% seen once. The sample also formed part of further work on T cells of mothers and their children.

Sequenced material: blood. The source is a boy aged 5-17 years in good health.

This clonotype was seen more than once but under ten times. The chain couples TRBV19 to TRBJ1-5; perhaps TRBD1 as D (5 bases). Trimming took 6 bases from V and 5 from J, leaving 14 bases between them. Germline V lookup: CDR1 LNHDA, CDR2 SQIVND (reference sequence). The CDR3 has 14 amino acids. In DNA form, the CDR3 reads TGTGCCAGTAGCTCCTCGACGGGGGATCAGCCCCAGCATTTT. This translates into CASSSSTGDQPQHF.

The V gene is TRBV11-2, the J gene TRBJ1-4; D is possibly TRBD1 (5 bases). This CDR3 is built from 14 residues. The V and J ends lost 0 bases and 8 bases respectively, with 10 bases between them. Germline CDR1 SGHAT, CDR2 FQNNGV. The DNA of the CDR3 is TGTGCCAGCAGCTTAGACAGGGCTTCCGAAAAACTGTTTTTT. Residues: CASSLDRASEKLFF.

This clonotype was counted only a few times. This chain joins TRBV11-2 and TRBJ2-1; D unclear. V was pared by 2 bases and J by 7 bases, with 9 bases between. Germline CDR1 SGHAT, CDR2 FQNNGV. There are 13 residues in the CDR3. The CDR3 DNA is TGTGCCAGCAGCTTATTCAGAAGAAATGAGCAGTTCTTC. Translated, it gives CASSLFRRNEQFF.

This clonotype was counted only a few times. J is TRBJ2-7 and V is TRBV7-3; 8 bases are shared with TRBD1. V shed 3 bases, J shed 6 bases, and the junction held 4 bases outside the gene matches. Germline V gives CDR1 SGHTA, CDR2 FQGTGA. The CDR3 covers 13 residues. The CDR3 spells CASSFDRGREQYF. CDR3 DNA sequence: TGTGCCAGCAGCTTTGACAGGGGACGCGAGCAGTACTTC.

This clonotype was observed a handful of times. The DNA of the CDR3 is TGTGCCAGCAGCCAAGAGCTAGCGGGGGGTGATGAGCAGTTCTTC. Translation gives CASSQELAGGDEQFF. V gene TRBV3-1 combines with J gene TRBJ2-1; 11 bases line up with TRBD2. Germline lookup yields CDR1 LGHDT and CDR2 YNNKEL (reference sequence). J lost 8 bases, V lost 0 bases, and 3 bases had no gene match. The CDR3 spans 15 residues.

This clonotype showed up just a few times. The chain uses TRBV29-1 and TRBJ2-3, with 8 bases identical to TRBD2. The CDR3 is 14 residues long. J lost 1 base, V lost 1 base, and 1 base had no gene match. Per the germline V gene, CDR1 is SQVTM and CDR2 is ANQGSEA. The CDR3 loop is CSVEGRGGTDTQYF. As DNA, the CDR3 is TGCAGCGTTGAAGGGCGGGGGGGCACAGATACGCAGTATTTT.

This chain connects TRBV12-3 or TRBV12-4 to TRBJ1-6; 7 bases match TRBD1. There are 15 residues in the CDR3. V trimming: 6 bases; J trimming: 10 bases; junction bases outside the gene matches: 12. The CDR3 nucleotides read TGTGCCAGCAGAAGTAGGACAGGAGGGGGCTCACCCCTCCACTTT. Protein: CASRSRTGGGSPLHF.

The rearrangement links TRBV7-9 to TRBJ1-4; a weak D match, TRBD1 (6 bases). The V end lost 6 bases, the J end lost 0 bases, and 11 bases lay between the germline ends. The CDR3 sequence is 15 residues long. Germline lookup yields CDR1 SEHNR and CDR2 FQNEAQ (reference sequence). CDR3 DNA sequence: TGTGCCAGCAGTACTCGACAGGCAACTAATGAAAAACTGTTTTTT. Amino acids: CASSTRQATNEKLFF.

The chain is built from TRBV29-1 and TRBJ2-3; tentatively, D is TRBD1 (5 bases). The V gene lost 3 bases and the J gene lost 0 bases, with 13 bases spanning the gap. CDR1 and CDR2 from the germline V gene are SQVTM and ANQGSEA. The CDR3 is made up of 15 amino acids. CDR3 sequence (DNA): TGCAGCGTTGAGGGGCCCCAGAGCAGCACAGATACGCAGTATTTT. Translated, it gives CSVEGPQSSTDTQYF.

The chain couples TRBV28 to TRBJ2-1; D is possibly TRBD1 (6 bases). Per the germline V gene, CDR1 is MDHEN and CDR2 is SYDVKM. The CDR3 length is 15 residues. The V end lost 3 bases, the J end lost 7 bases, and 16 bases lay between the germline ends. The DNA for the CDR3 is TGTGCCAGCAGTTTGGGCGGAGGACAGTTAAATGAGCAGTTCTTC. This gives the protein CASSLGGGQLNEQFF.

The gene calls are TRBV30 and TRBJ1-2; D gene uncertain. V lost 0 bases, J lost 8 bases, and 13 bases lay in between. Germline V gene data show CDR1 as GTSNPN and CDR2 as SVGIG (reference sequence). The CDR3 is 13 residues long. This CDR3 is CAWSVRQASGYTF. In nucleotides, the CDR3 is TGTGCCTGGAGTGTAAGGCAGGCATCGGGCTACACCTTC.

The gene calls are TRBV28 and TRBJ2-3; 7 bases are shared with TRBD2. Trimming at V came to 3 bases and at J to 3 bases, leaving 6 bases not matched to a gene. CDR1 is MDHEN and CDR2 is SYDVKM in the germline V gene. The CDR3 extends over 15 amino acids. The CDR3, as DNA: TGTGCCAGCAGTTTCTTGCCGGGACTAACAGATACGCAGTATTTT. This codes for CASSFLPGLTDTQYF.

The rearrangement links TRBV9 to TRBJ1-1, with 8 bases that match TRBD1. The CDR3 runs to 15 residues. Germline V lookup: CDR1 SGDLS, CDR2 YYNGEE. V shed 4 bases and J 4 bases; nucleotides not matched to a gene: 9. CDR3 sequence (DNA): TGTGCCAGCAGCTCGGACAGGGACCTGAGCACTGAAGCTTTCTTT. Translation gives CASSSDRDLSTEAFF.

This clonotype was seen more than once but under ten times. V usage is TRBV25-1 and J usage is TRBJ1-4, with 9 bases lining up with TRBD1. The CDR3 covers 15 residues. V lost 8 bases to trimming and J lost 8 bases; unmatched junction nucleotides: 12. Germline V CDR1 and CDR2: MGHDK, SYGVNS. As DNA, the CDR3 is TGTGCCAGCGCCCCCGGGACAGGGTTTAACGAAAAACTGTTTTTT. Residues: CASAPGTGFNEKLFF.

Many counts were recorded for this clonotype. The chain is built from TRBV28 and TRBJ2-5, with D perhaps matching TRBD1 or TRBD2 (5 bases each). Germline V CDR1 and CDR2: MDHEN, SYDVKM. Trimming removed 6 bases from V and 5 bases from J, with 16 bases in between. This CDR3 comprises 14 residues. CDR3 loop: CASSYGQQRETQYF. The DNA for the CDR3 is TGTGCCAGCAGCTACGGACAACAGCGGGAGACCCAGTACTTC.

The CDR3 reads CASSVSREGVAFF. The DNA for the CDR3 is TGTGCCAGCAGCGTGTCGCGGGAGGGGGTAGCTTTCTTT. The chain employs TRBV7-2 and TRBJ1-1, with D maybe TRBD1 (6 bases). The CDR3 has 13 residues. Trimming took 5 bases from V and 10 from J, leaving 17 bases between them. Germline assignment: CDR1 SGHTA and CDR2 FQGNSA.

The gene calls are TRBV7-2 and TRBJ2-5; D remains ambiguous. Deletions cut 3 bases from V and 7 bases from J, with 12 bases between. The CDR3 sequence is 13 residues long. Germline V gives CDR1 SGHTA, CDR2 FQGNSA. CDR3 nucleotide sequence: TGTGCCAGCAGCTTGAAAGGAAAGGGGACCCAGTACTTC. As protein: CASSLKGKGTQYF.

Comments on this clonotype: The CDR3 carries no conserved terminal phenylalanine or tryptophan, so it likely arises from a read error. The J gene is TRBJ1-2, the V gene TRBV3-1, with D tentatively TRBD1 (6 bases). CDR3 length: 13 amino acids. Trimming shortened V by 4 bases and J by 3 bases, and 9 bases separated the two germline ends. Germline V gene data show CDR1 as LGHDT and CDR2 as YNNKEL (reference sequence). CDR3 DNA: TGTGCCAGCAGCCCCCGGACAGACTATGGCTACACCCTC. It yields the protein CASSPRTDYGYTL.

This clonotype was detected only a few times. The chain employs TRBV7-3 and TRBJ2-3, with TRBD1 identical over 10 bases. The CDR3 loop spans 13 amino acids. The V gene end was trimmed by 5 bases and the J gene end by 8 bases; junction bases not matched to a gene: 4. The germline gives CDR1 SGHTA, CDR2 FQGTGA. The CDR3 loop reads CASSHRDRGTQYF. The CDR3 DNA is TGTGCCAGCAGCCACCGGGACAGGGGTACGCAGTATTTT.

This sequence joins TRBV28 and TRBJ2-7; the D gene is possibly TRBD2 (7 bases). The CDR3 length is 14 residues. Germline V gene lookup returns CDR1 MDHEN and CDR2 SYDVKM. The V end was cut by 1 base, the J end by 7 bases, with 14 bases between. The CDR3 sequence is CASSLFAGAGEQYF. CDR3 nucleotide sequence: TGTGCCAGCAGTTTATTCGCGGGGGCGGGGGAGCAGTACTTC.

This clonotype was seen a few times. This rearrangement joins TRBV9 to TRBJ2-6; D possibly uses TRBD1 or TRBD2 (5 bases each). The CDR3 is 19 residues long. Per germline, CDR1 SGDLS and CDR2 YYNGEE. The V end was cut by 2 bases, the J end by 0 bases, with 18 bases between. CDR3 amino acids: CASSVGTDTKFSGANVLTF. CDR3 DNA sequence: TGTGCCAGCAGCGTTGGGACGGACACAAAGTTCTCTGGGGCCAACGTCCTGACTTTC.

In its sample, this clonotype was seen a few times. The rearrangement uses TRBV30 and TRBJ1-6; D is perhaps TRBD1 (5 bases). Germline CDR1 GTSNPN, CDR2 SVGIG (reference sequence). With 2 bases removed from V and 7 bases from J, the gap between germline ends came to 18 bases. This CDR3 is built from 16 residues. CDR3 nucleotide sequence: TGTGCCTGGAGTTACGACAGTGGCGTGTCGAATTCACCCCTCCACTTT. It is translated as CAWSYDSGVSNSPLHF. The full variable domain, its missing parts supplied by reference TRBV30 and TRBJ1-6, is SQTIHQWPATLVQPVGSPLSLECTVEGTSNPNLYWYRQAAGRGLQLLFYSVGIGQISSEVPQNLSASRPQDRQFILSSKKLLLSDSGFYLCAWSYDSGVSNSPLHFGNGTRLTVT.

In its sample, this clonotype was seen a few times. The J gene is TRBJ2-5, the V gene TRBV28; 8 bases match TRBD1. Germline V gene data show CDR1 as MDHEN and CDR2 as SYDVKM. The CDR3 extends over 16 amino acids. V dropped 3 bases and J dropped 5; count of bases not matched to a gene: 11. The CDR3 region is CASSLLPGTGLETQYF. The CDR3, as DNA: TGTGCCAGCAGTTTGCTCCCGGGGACAGGTTTGGAGACCCAGTACTTC.

This clonotype turned up a few times. The J gene is TRBJ2-3, the V gene TRBV3-1; TRBD2 matches 10 bases. V shed 1 base and J 6 bases; nucleotides not matched to a gene: 1. The germline V gene has CDR1 LGHDT and CDR2 YNNKEL (reference sequence). The CDR3 has 14 residues. The chain's CDR3 is CASSQALAGDTQYF. The DNA of the CDR3 is TGTGCCAGCAGCCAAGCACTAGCGGGGGATACGCAGTATTTT.

The V call is TRBV27, the J call TRBJ2-3, with a tentative D call TRBD2 (5 bases). Germline V gene data show CDR1 as MNHEY and CDR2 as SMNVEV (reference sequence). Between the trimmed V and J ends, which lost 1 base and 2 bases, there was a span of 7 bases. The CDR3 sequence is 14 residues long. The DNA of the CDR3 is TGTGCCAGCAGTTTATACGGGGTCACAGATACGCAGTATTTT. Protein: CASSLYGVTDTQYF.

The chain has TRBV12-3 or TRBV12-4 and TRBJ2-7, with 10 nucleotides matching TRBD2. The CDR3 is 15 residues long. Trimming cost V 5 bases and J 2 bases; bases outside gene matches: 6. CDR3 region: CASSQTSGVTYEQYF. The CDR3 DNA is TGTGCCAGCAGTCAAACTAGCGGGGTTACCTACGAGCAGTACTTC.